The 11 T cell receptor beta chains below all came from one sample that was sequenced in a study of regulatory T cells in long-lasting Graves disease. Library construction for TCR beta used iRepertoire HTBI primers and Arm-PCR of CDR3 regions. Using its own MiXCR run on the multiplex PCR reads, TCRdb lists one record per CDR3 protein. The sample consists of fewer than 600,000 distinct CDR3 sequences, around a fifth of them appearing once. Time point denoted: persistent/refractory GD, antithyroid drugs over 5 years with positive TRAb. RNA isolated from PBMCs was used to make the TCR library. The specimen comprised peripheral blood mononuclear cells (PBMCs), sampled when the disease was refractory, from a patient treated with antithyroid drugs. These receptors were taken from a female donor with Graves disease.

This chain connects TRBV19 to TRBJ1-5; D remains unclear. Trimming left V 4 bases short and J 2 bases short, with 9 bases between. The CDR3 sequence is 14 residues long. The germline V gene encodes CDR1 LNHDA and CDR2 SQIVND (reference sequence). This chain's CDR3 is CASSTVTGNQPQHF. The CDR3 nucleotides are TGTGCCAGTAGTACAGTGACCGGCAATCAGCCCCAGCATTTT.

This clonotype has just a few counts. V usage is TRBV6-1 and J usage is TRBJ2-7; 8 positions match TRBD2. The V segment lost 7 bases and the J segment 4 bases; nucleotides outside the gene matches: 6. The V gene's germline CDR1 is MNHNS and CDR2 SASEGT. The CDR3 loop spans 13 amino acids. The CDR3: CASIKAGAYEQYF. In DNA, the CDR3 is TGTGCCAGCATAAAAGCGGGAGCATACGAGCAGTACTTC.

The chain couples TRBV9 to TRBJ2-5, with D hard to call. The V end was cut by 0 bases, the J end by 1 base, with 7 bases between. This CDR3 comprises 14 residues. CDR1 is SGDLS and CDR2 is YYNGEE in the germline V gene. For the CDR3, the DNA is TGTGCCAGCAGCGTAGGTAATTTCCAAGAGACCCAGTACTTC. It specifies CASSVGNFQETQYF.

The rearrangement joins TRBV28 to TRBJ1-4, with a tentative D call TRBD1 (6 bases). CDR3 size: 14 residues. Trimming removed 8 bases at V and 6 bases at J, with 16 bases between. Germline V CDR1 and CDR2: MDHEN, SYDVKM. The CDR3 spells CASRNGGGHEKLFF. The CDR3 DNA is TGTGCCAGCCGAAATGGGGGGGGGCATGAAAAACTGTTTTTT.

This clonotype was recorded at least ten times. This chain joins TRBV11-2 and TRBJ1-1, with D unresolved. The CDR3 covers 13 residues. CDR1 and CDR2 from the germline V gene are SGHAT and FQNNGV. Trimming removed 3 bases at V and 1 base at J, with 6 bases between. The CDR3 reads CASSFDQNTEAFF. CDR3 DNA: TGTGCCAGCAGCTTCGACCAGAACACTGAAGCTTTCTTT.

This chain links TRBV4-3 with TRBJ1-6; D gene unclear. Deletions cut 7 bases from V and 0 bases from J, with 13 bases between. Looked up from germline, CDR1 is LGHNA and CDR2 is YSLEER. The CDR3 is 16 residues long. The CDR3 spells CASTESWSSYNSPLHF. In nucleotides, the CDR3 is TGCGCCAGCACCGAATCCTGGAGCTCCTATAATTCACCCCTCCACTTT.

This clonotype has ten or more counts. The rearrangement links TRBV28 to TRBJ2-5; the D gene is possibly TRBD2 (7 bases). The germline V gene has CDR1 MDHEN and CDR2 SYDVKM. Between the trimmed V and J ends, which lost 6 bases and 5 bases, there was a span of 19 bases. This CDR3 contains 15 residues. The CDR3 spells CASRGGGAGGETQYF. The CDR3 coding sequence is TGTGCCAGCAGAGGGGGAGGGGCAGGCGGGGAGACCCAGTACTTC.

This clonotype was seen many times. CDR3 amino acids: CASSLGIHTEAFF. The DNA of the CDR3 is TGTGCCAGCAGTCTAGGGATTCACACTGAAGCTTTCTTT. This chain connects TRBV12-3 or TRBV12-4 to TRBJ1-1; D uncertain. The CDR3 is made up of 13 amino acids. V lost 5 bases and J 3 bases, leaving 10 bases between the germline ends.

In this sample, this clonotype turned up many times. This chain connects TRBV28 to TRBJ1-1, with D tentatively TRBD1 (5 bases). V lost 7 bases to trimming and J lost 2 bases, with 11 bases between them. Per the germline V gene, CDR1 is MDHEN and CDR2 is SYDVKM. The CDR3 runs 13 residues. CDR3 nucleotides: TGTGCCAGCACTCGGACATATAACACTGAAGCTTTCTTT. Protein: CASTRTYNTEAFF.

There are many counts of this clonotype. V gene TRBV27 combines with J gene TRBJ1-5; TRBD1 agrees at 7 bases. Germline loops: CDR1 MNHEY, CDR2 SMNVEV (reference sequence). V lost 0 bases and J lost 4; bases outside the gene matches: 6. This CDR3 is built from 16 residues. CDR3 DNA: TGTGCCAGCAGTTTATCGCCGACAGGGCGAAATCAGCCCCAGCATTTT. Its protein product is CASSLSPTGRNQPQHF.

This clonotype was detected a few times. The V call is TRBV5-5, the J call TRBJ1-2, with a weak D call TRBD1 (6 bases). This CDR3 has 17 residues. Between the trimmed V and J ends, which lost 0 bases and 1 base, there was a span of 16 bases. Germline V gene lookup returns CDR1 SGHKS and CDR2 YYEKEE (reference sequence). Written as DNA, the CDR3 is TGTGCCAGCAGCTTGGGGCAGGGGACCCTACTTAACTATGGCTACACCTTC. Translation gives CASSLGQGTLLNYGYTF.